This T cell receptor beta chain was captured by sequencing in a study of T cell responses to AZD1222 COVID-19 vaccine. Overall study results and limits: Females made up more of the donors, who were largely white British, and clonal diversity may have come out too low. Researchers report vaccine-associated CD4 TCRs spanning spike, with dominance at 160-218 and 743-854. Nearly half of the spike-specific TCRs reportedly recognize variant regions that carry no mutations. Repertoires were obtained only post-peak T cell response.

Some clones are missing from TCRdb's copy, which holds only in-frame ones; the method was immunoSEQ multiplex PCR. The sample consists of approximately 150,000 clones, approximately 86% of them appearing once. Germline loops: CDR1 SQVTM, CDR2 ANQGSEA. V lost 4 bases to trimming and J lost 12 bases, with 16 bases between them. This CDR3 has 12 amino acids. With respect to this clone: The antigen remains undetermined.

The clonotype originates from an adult who received the AZD1222 COVID-19 vaccine. The V call is TRBV29-1, the J call TRBJ2-1; the D is unclear. This sample comprised peripheral blood, obtained 28 days after the second AZD1222 dose. This CDR3 is CSVGAPASRQFF. CDR3 nucleotides: TGCAGCGTTGGGGCACCCGCGAGCAGGCAGTTCTTC.